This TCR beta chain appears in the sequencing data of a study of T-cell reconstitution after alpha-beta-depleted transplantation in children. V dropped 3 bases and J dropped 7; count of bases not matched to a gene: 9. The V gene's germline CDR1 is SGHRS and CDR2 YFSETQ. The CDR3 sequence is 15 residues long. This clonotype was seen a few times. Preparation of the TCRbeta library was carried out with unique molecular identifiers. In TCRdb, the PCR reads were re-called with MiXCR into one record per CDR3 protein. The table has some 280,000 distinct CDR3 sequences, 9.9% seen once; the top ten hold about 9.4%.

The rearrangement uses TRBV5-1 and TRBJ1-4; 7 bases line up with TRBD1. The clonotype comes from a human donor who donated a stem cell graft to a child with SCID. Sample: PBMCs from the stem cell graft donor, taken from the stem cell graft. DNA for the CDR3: TGCGCCAGCAGCTCCTCAGGGGGGACGGGTGAAAAACTGTTTTTT. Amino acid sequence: CASSSSGGTGEKLFF.